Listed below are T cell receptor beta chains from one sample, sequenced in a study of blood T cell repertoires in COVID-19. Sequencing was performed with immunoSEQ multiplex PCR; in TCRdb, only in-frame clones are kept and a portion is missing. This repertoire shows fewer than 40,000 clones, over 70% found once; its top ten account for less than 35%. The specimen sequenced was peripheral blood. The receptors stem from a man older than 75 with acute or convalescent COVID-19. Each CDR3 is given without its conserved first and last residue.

ASSLGRAYEQY TRBV5-8
ASRISLTWTSSSLRAKNIQY TRBV28
ASSVEAREGYEQY TRBV9
ASSRQVQETQY TRBV6-4
ASSLAGTAYEQY TRBV7-9
ASSYSRRGGETQY TRBV6-5
ASKPQGLNTEAF TRBV7-6
ASSLSQGNYGYT TRBV7-9
ASSWDTYNSPLH TRBV6-5
ASSLSLEPEAF TRBV7-9
ASSPRDRGHTIY TRBV3-1/TRBV3-2
ATSRDSSYEQY TRBV19
ASSRTSGTRSSYEQY TRBV7-8
ASSKRQGVNTEAF TRBV27
ASSLAREASYEQY TRBV7-8
AIRSSDPYNEQF TRBV10-3
SASGTSSRSYNEQF TRBV20-1
ASSLAPPGLNEKLF TRBV7-2
ASSQVGQAYGYT TRBV3-1/TRBV3-2
ASFPGRGGTDTQY TRBV7-6
ASSQDRDEQY TRBV3-1/TRBV3-2
ASSFTGTSGSGSYEQY TRBV7-2
ASSVRNLAPEGAF TRBV9
ATSRGGQANTGELF TRBV15
ASSRETYEQY TRBV11-1
ASSSTLAGELF TRBV11-3
ASTLGIDNEQF TRBV2